This section outlines one T cell receptor (beta chain) sequence together with its context. Its antigen is not yet known. One base away there is no much larger clone; base qualities are not given. This entry comes from a study of a mutant IDH1 vaccine in newly diagnosed glioma (dated by TCRdb to the early 2020s). As for the study more broadly: In the chemotherapy-containing groups, vaccination started alongside temozolomide cycles, whereas in patients who had radiotherapy alone it started 4-6 weeks after radiotherapy. The approximately 32 treated patients were around 60% male and around 40% female, with a mean age of around 40 years. Before enrollment, most patients had been given radiochemotherapy with temozolomide as standard therapy, while the rest had received either radiotherapy alone or temozolomide alone. The week-35 safety follow-up was designated visit V12, and the week-47 end of study was designated visit V13. Peripheral blood was drawn at six visits: V03 (baseline), V05, V07, V10, V12 and V13. Longitudinal TCRB deep sequencing was done for 25 treated patients, wherever samples were available for exploratory analyses. What the research found in general, with its limitations: Selection of PBMC samples for TCRB deep sequencing was based on availability. Pseudoprogression appeared unrelated to alterations in the top peripheral T cell clonotypes detected by TCRB sequencing. Vaccine-induced immune responses across multiple MHC alleles were detected in over 80% of patients. It was noted by the authors that analyses of patient blood samples could not be reproduced owing to sample limitations.

Read against the paper, the sample's time point label means: week 47, end of study. Every vaccine dose consisted of 300 ug of a 20-mer mutant IDH1 peptide in Montanide, administered subcutaneously together with topical imiquimod. Patients received eight vaccinations in weeks 1, 3, 5, 7, 11, 15, 19 and 23, corresponding to visits V03 through V10. All donors had newly diagnosed IDH1-mutant astrocytomas of WHO grade 3 or 4 that showed loss of nuclear ATRX. The samples were drawn from NOA16, a multicentre, single-arm, open-label phase I trial in Germany that tested a mutant IDH1 peptide vaccine in humans for the first time. Genomic DNA for TCRB sequencing was extracted from EDTA blood using the DNeasy Blood and Tissue Kit. Reading from cysteine to phenylalanine, the CDR3 counts 14 amino acids. Just CDR3 DNA is preserved here, 42 bases in frame from base 1. V was cut back by 6 bases and J by 0 bases, leaving a gap of 11 bases between them. Per the germline V gene, MNHNS is the CDR1 and SASEGT is the CDR2.

The method behind the library was the immunoSEQ multiplex PCR assay. The hsTCRB Kit was used according to the manufacturer's protocol to amplify rearranged TCR beta chain sequences. An Illumina MiSeq was used to sequence the TCRB libraries. The source study handled its data this way. The kit vendor's proprietary platform handled demultiplexing, trimming and gene mapping. Held by TCRdb, this immuneACCESS table contains in-frame sequences only and omits some clones. Under half of the omission traces to an unresolved V gene where checked; the cause of the rest is unknown. For V, J and clone size, that table is used; D and trimming come from the DNA. This sample lists 30,000 to 35,000 clones; 80% to 90% were detected once. The ten largest clones capture approximately 12% of the sample.

In this chain, TRBV6-1 is recombined with TRBJ1-1; TRBD1 could be the D gene, as 5 bases match. This receptor was obtained from a woman aged 30 to 39 with glioma. This sample comprised PBMCs, obtained from a glioma patient whose treatment included an IDH1 peptide vaccine. CDR3 loop: CASRIGVLNTEAFF. The nucleotides read TGTGCCAGCAGGATAGGGGTATTGAACACTGAAGCTTTCTTT.